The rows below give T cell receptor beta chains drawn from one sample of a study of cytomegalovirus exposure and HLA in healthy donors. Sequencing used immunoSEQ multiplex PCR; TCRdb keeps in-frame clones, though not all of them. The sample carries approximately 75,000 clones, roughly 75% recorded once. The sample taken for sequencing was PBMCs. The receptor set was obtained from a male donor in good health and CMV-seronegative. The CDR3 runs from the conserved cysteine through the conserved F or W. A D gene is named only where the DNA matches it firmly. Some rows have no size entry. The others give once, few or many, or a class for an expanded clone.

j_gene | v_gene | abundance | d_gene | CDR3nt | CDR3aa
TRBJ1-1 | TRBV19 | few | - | TGTGCCAGTAGTTTTGGCAGTAGCGTGGACACTGAAGCTTTCTTT | CASSFGSSVDTEAFF
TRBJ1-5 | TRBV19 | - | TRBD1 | TGTGCCAGTAGCCTACAGGGGGCCCTAGGATCGCCCCAGCATTTT | CASSLQGALGSPQHF
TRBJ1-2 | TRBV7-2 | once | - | TGTGCCAGCAGCCTAACCCCGGGGGGTTATGGCTACACCTTC | CASSLTPGGYGYTF
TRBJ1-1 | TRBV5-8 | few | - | TGTGCCAGCAGCTTTTGGGAGGCCACTGAAGCTTTCTTT | CASSFWEATEAFF
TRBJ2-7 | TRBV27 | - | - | TGTGCCAGCAGTTTTCTAGACGAGCAGTACTTC | CASSFLDEQYF
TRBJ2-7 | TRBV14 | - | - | TGTGCCAGCAGCCAAGTTAGGGACATTAAGAACGAGCAGTACTTC | CASSQVRDIKNEQYF
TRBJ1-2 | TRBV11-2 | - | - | TGTGCCAGCAGTTCAACCGGGAGCTATGGCTACACCTTC | CASSSTGSYGYTF
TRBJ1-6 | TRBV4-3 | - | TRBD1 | TGCGCCAGCAGCAGAAATAGCCGGACAGGGGTCTCCGGGGATAATTCACCCCTCAACTTT | CASSRNSRTGVSGDNSPLNF
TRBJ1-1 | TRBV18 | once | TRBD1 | TGTGCCAGCTCACCCGACAGGGTCACTGAAGCTTTCTTT | CASSPDRVTEAFF
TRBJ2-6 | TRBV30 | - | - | TGTGCCTGGAGTCTGTCCCCTTTGTCTGGGGCCAACGTCCTGACTTTC | CAWSLSPLSGANVLTF
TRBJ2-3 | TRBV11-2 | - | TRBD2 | TGTGCCAGCAGCTTAGGGAGCGGGAGAAACACAGATACGCAGTATTTT | CASSLGSGRNTDTQYF
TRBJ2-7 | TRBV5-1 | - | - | TGCGCCAGCAGCTTGGCCGGGTCTTCCTACGAGCAGTACTTC | CASSLAGSSYEQYF
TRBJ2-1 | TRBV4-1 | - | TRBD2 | TGCGCCAGCAGCCAATCACCTTTTCGGAGCGGGAGACTCCGTGAGCAGTTCTTC | CASSQSPFRSGRLREQFF
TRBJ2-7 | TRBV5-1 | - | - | TGCGCCAGCAGCACTCAGGGCTACGAGCAGTACTTC | CASSTQGYEQYF
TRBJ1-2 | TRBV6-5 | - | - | TGTGCCAGCAGTTACGGAGGAAGGCCCGGGGATTATGGCTACACCTTC | CASSYGGRPGDYGYTF
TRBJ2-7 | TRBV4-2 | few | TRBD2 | TGTGCCAGCAGCCCTAGCGGGAGTCTCTACGAGCAGTACTTC | CASSPSGSLYEQYF
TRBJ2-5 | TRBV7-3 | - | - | TGTGCCAGCAGCCTCGGGAAAAAAGAGACCCAGTACTTC | CASSLGKKETQYF
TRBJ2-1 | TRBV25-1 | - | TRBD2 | TGTGCCAGCAGTGACCTCCTAGCGGGAGGATACAATGAGCAGTTCTTC | CASSDLLAGGYNEQFF
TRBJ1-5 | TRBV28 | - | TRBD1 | TGTGCCAGCAGTTTAACGGGACAGGGGGCAGATCAGCCCCAGCATTTT | CASSLTGQGADQPQHF
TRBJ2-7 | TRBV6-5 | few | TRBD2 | TGTGCCAGTGGACTAGCGGGAGGCTACGAGCAGTACTTC | CASGLAGGYEQYF
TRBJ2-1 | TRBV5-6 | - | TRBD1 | TGTGCCAGCAGCTTGGGGCGGACAGGGTTTGCGTTCTTC | CASSLGRTGFAFF
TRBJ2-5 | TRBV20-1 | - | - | TGCAGTGCTACCCTTGTAGAGACCCAGTACTTC | CSATLVETQYF
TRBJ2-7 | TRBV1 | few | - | TGCACCAGCAGCCAATACACTAGCGACTCCTACGAGCAGTACTTC | CTSSQYTSDSYEQYF
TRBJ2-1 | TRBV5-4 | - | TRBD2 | TGTGCCCGCAGCTTACGACTAGCGGGGTACAATGAGCAGTTCTTC | CARSLRLAGYNEQFF
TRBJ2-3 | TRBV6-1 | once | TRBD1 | TGTGCCAGCACTAAGGACAGGGTTAGCACAGATACGCAGTATTTT | CASTKDRVSTDTQYF